Detailed here is one TCR beta chain. The sample originates from a study of CD8 T cells in Susac syndrome. The CDR3 is made up of 15 amino acids. Germline V CDR1 and CDR2: KGHSH, LQKENI. Trimming took 3 bases from V and 4 from J, leaving 15 bases between them. The RNA input was about 0.5 to 1 ug, and it was reverse transcribed with random hexamers. In TCRdb, the immunoSEQ multiplex PCR reads were re-called with MiXCR into one record per CDR3 protein. The table shows over 150,000 distinct CDR3 sequences, with roughly 96% occurring only once. TCR beta from blood CD8+ and CD4+ T cells was sequenced. FACS enriched CD8+ TEMRA cells, while bulk CD8+ and CD4+ were negatively isolated.

The receptor was isolated from a human donor with multiple sclerosis. The sequenced sample was CD4+ T cells from PBMCs. The gene calls are TRBV18 and TRBJ1-1; a weak D match, TRBD1 (5 bases). The CDR3: CASSPGQGWSTEAFF. CDR3 sequence (DNA): TGTGCCAGCTCACCGGGGCAGGGTTGGAGCACTGAAGCTTTCTTT.